This TCR beta chain was recovered during a study of blood T cells in healthy people across ages. It was with a sample-barcoded 5' primer and a J-beta primer mix that a second PCR of about 6 to 11 cycles was run. TCRdb recomputed calls from the 5' RACE reads with MiXCR, one row per CDR3 protein. The sample has 780,000 or so distinct CDR3 sequences, approximately 60% seen once. This CDR3 comprises 12 residues. The germline gives CDR1 SQVTM, CDR2 ANQGSEA. The V and J ends lost 2 bases and 7 bases respectively, with 10 bases between them. The clonotype comes from a man in his forties or fifties in good health. Sequencing was performed on blood. The chain is built from TRBV29-1 and TRBJ2-3; D assignment may be TRBD1 or TRBD2 (5 bases each). The DNA for the CDR3 is TGCAGCGTTGAAACGGGACCAAATACGCAGTATTTT. The encoded protein is CSVETGPNTQYF.